The next 2 T cell receptor beta chains were all read from a single sample in a study of shared clonotypes between healthy human individuals. The table came from immunoSEQ multiplex PCR; TCRdb's copy has only in-frame clones and leaves some out. The sample yields 2 million or so clones, 85% to 95% seen once. The sample comprised naive CD4+ T cells sorted from blood. The sample's subset: CD45RA+ positively selected. The receptor set was obtained from a man aged 18 to 29 in good health.

The V call is TRBV7-8, the J call TRBJ2-2; D remains unclear. There are 16 residues in the CDR3. The germline gives CDR1 SGHVS, CDR2 FQNEAQ. Trimming pared 3 bases from V and 1 base from J, leaving 12 bases between. CDR3 amino acids: CASSFRTSLNTGELFF. The CDR3 nucleotides read TGTGCCAGCAGCTTCCGGACCTCTCTGAACACCGGGGAGCTGTTTTTT.

The genes are TRBV5-4 and TRBJ1-3; no definite D call. Trimming left V 6 bases short and J 4 bases short, with 11 bases between. CDR1 and CDR2 (germline): SGHNT, YYREEE (reference sequence). CDR3 length equals 13 residues. The CDR3 DNA reads TGTGCCAGCACCAAAACGGGGGGAAACACCATATATTTT. Its protein is CASTKTGGNTIYF.